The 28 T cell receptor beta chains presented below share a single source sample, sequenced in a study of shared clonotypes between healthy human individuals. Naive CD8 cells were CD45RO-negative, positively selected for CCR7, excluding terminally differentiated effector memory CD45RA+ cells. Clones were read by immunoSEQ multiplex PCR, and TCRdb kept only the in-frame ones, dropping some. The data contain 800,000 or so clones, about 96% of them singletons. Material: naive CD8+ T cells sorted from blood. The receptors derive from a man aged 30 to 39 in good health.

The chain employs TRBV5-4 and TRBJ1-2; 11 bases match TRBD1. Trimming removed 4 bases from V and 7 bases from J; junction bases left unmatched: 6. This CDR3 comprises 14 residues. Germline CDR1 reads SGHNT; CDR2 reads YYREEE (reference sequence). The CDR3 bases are TGTGCCAGCAGCGTCGGACAGGGGGCATTTGGCTACACCTTC. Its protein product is CASSVGQGAFGYTF.

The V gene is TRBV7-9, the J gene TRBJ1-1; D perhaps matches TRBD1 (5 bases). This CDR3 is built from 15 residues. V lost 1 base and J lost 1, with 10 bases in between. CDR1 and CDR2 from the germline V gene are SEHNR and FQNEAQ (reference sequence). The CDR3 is CASSLVLGGNTEAFF. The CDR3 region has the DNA TGTGCCAGCAGCTTAGTTCTTGGGGGGAACACTGAAGCTTTCTTT.

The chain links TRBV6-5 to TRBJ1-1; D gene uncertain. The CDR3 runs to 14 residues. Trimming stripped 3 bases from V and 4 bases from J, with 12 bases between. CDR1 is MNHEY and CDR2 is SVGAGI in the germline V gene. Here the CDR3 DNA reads TGTGCCAGCAGTTATGTCGTGGGGAGCACTGAAGCTTTCTTT. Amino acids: CASSYVVGSTEAFF.

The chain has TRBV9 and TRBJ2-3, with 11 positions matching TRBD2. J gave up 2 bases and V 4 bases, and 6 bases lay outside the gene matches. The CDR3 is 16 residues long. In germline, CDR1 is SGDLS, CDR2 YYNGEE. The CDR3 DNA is TGTGCCAGCAGCCATTTGACTAGCGGGGACACAGATACGCAGTATTTT. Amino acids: CASSHLTSGDTDTQYF.

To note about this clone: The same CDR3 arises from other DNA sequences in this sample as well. The CDR3 here is CASSLWDRGDEQYF. The CDR3 DNA reads as TGTGCCAGCAGCTTGTGGGACAGGGGCGACGAGCAGTACTTC. The chain joins TRBV5-4 to TRBJ2-7, with TRBD1 identical over 10 bases. V lost 1 base and J lost 5; bases outside the gene matches: 3. Germline V gene lookup returns CDR1 SGHNT and CDR2 YYREEE (reference sequence). CDR3 length: 14 residues.

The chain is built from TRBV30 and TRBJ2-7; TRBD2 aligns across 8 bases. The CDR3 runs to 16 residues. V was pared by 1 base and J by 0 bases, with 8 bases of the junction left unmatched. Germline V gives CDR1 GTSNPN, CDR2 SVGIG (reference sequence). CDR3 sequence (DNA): TGTGCCTGGAGTGAGGATAGCGGGGTGAGCTCCTACGAGCAGTACTTC. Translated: CAWSEDSGVSSYEQYF.

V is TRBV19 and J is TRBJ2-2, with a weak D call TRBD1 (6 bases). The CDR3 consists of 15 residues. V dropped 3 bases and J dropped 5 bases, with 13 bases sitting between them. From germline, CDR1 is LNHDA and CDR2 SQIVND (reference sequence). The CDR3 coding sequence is TGTGCCAGTAGTATCGAACAGGGAAGGACCGGGGAGCTGTTTTTT. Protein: CASSIEQGRTGELFF.

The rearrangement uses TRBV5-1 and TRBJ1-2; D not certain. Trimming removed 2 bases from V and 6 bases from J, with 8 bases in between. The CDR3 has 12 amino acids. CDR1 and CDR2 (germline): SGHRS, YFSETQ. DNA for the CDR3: TGCGCCAGCAGCTTCGGAAGGGATGGCTACACCTTC. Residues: CASSFGRDGYTF. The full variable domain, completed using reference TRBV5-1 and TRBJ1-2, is KAGVTQTPRYLIKTRGQQVTLSCSPISGHRSVSWYQQTPGQGLQFLFEYFSETQRNKGNFPGRFSGRQFSNSRSEMNVSTLELGDSALYLCASSFGRDGYTFGSGTRLTVV.

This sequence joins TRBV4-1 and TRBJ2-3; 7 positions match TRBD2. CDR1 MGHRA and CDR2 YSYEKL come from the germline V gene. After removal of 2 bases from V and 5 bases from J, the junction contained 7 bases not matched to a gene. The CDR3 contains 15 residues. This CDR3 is CASSQKAGTGDTQYF. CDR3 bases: TGCGCCAGCAGCCAAAAAGCGGGGACGGGAGATACGCAGTATTTT.

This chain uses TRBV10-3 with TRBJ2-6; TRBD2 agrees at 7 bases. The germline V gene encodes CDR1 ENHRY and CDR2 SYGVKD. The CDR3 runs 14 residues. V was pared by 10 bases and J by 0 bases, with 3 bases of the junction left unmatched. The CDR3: CATGEGSGANVLTF. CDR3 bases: TGTGCCACCGGGGAGGGCTCTGGGGCCAACGTCCTGACTTTC.

In nucleotides, the CDR3 is TGCGCCAGCAGCCAAGTGACGGCGGGAGTAGACCAAGAGACCCAGTACTTC. Translated: CASSQVTAGVDQETQYF. The chain couples TRBV4-1 to TRBJ2-5; TRBD2 matches at 7 bases. CDR3 length: 17 amino acids. From germline, CDR1 is MGHRA and CDR2 YSYEKL. With V trimmed by 1 base and J by 0 bases, 8 bases remained unmatched.

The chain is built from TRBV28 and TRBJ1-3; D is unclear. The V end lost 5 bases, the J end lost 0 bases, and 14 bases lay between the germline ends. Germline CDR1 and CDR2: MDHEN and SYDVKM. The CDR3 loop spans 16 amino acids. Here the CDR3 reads CASSTTTQPSGNTIYF. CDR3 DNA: TGTGCCAGCAGTACAACGACACAGCCCTCTGGAAACACCATATATTTT.

CDR3 region: CASSTTTGGAYEQYF. In nucleotides, the CDR3 is TGTGCCAGTAGTACGACGACAGGGGGTGCCTACGAGCAGTACTTC. This chain joins TRBV19 and TRBJ2-7, with TRBD1 matching over 9 bases. CDR3 size: 15 residues. After removal of 4 bases from V and 2 bases from J, the junction contained 6 bases not matched to a gene. Germline CDR1 LNHDA, CDR2 SQIVND (reference sequence).

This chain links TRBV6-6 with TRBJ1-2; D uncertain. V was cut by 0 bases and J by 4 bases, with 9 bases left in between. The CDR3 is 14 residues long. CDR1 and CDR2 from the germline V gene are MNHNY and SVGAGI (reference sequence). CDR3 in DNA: TGTGCCAGCAGTTACTCGACACGACCCTATGGCTACACCTTC. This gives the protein CASSYSTRPYGYTF.

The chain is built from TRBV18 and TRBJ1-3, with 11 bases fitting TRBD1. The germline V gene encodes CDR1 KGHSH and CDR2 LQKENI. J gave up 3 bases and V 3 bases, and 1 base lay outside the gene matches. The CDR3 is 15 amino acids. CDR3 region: CASSPGTGGGNTIYF. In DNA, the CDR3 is TGTGCCAGCTCACCCGGGACAGGGGGTGGAAACACCATATATTTT.

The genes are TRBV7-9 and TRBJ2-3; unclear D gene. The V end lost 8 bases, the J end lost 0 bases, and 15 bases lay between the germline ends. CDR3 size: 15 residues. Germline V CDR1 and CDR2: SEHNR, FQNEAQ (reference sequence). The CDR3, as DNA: TGTGCCAGCTGTTTGGACGATGGTAGCACAGATACGCAGTATTTT. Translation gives CASCLDDGSTDTQYF.

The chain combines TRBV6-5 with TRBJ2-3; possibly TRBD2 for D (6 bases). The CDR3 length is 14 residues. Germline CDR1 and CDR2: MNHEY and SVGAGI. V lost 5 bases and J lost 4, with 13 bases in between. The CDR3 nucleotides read TGTGCCAGCAGTCTGGGACTTCCGCCAGATACGCAGTATTTT. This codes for CASSLGLPPDTQYF.

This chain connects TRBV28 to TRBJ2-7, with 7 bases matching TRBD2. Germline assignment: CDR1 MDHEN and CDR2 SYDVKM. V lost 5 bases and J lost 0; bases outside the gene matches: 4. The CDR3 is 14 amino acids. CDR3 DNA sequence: TGTGCCAGCAGTCCGCCTAGCGGCTCCTACGAGCAGTACTTC. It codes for CASSPPSGSYEQYF.

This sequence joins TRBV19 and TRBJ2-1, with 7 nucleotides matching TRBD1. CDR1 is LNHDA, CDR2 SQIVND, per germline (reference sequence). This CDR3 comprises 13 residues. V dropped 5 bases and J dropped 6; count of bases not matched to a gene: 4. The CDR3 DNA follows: TGTGCCAGTAGTTCTCCAGGGGGCAATGAGCAGTTCTTC. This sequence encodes CASSSPGGNEQFF. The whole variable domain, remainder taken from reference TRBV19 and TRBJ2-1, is DGGITQSPKYLFRKEGQNVTLSCEQNLNHDAMYWYRQDPGQGLRLIYYSQIVNDFQKGDIAEGYSVSREKKESFPLTVTSAQKNPTAFYLCASSSPGGNEQFFGPGTRLTVL.

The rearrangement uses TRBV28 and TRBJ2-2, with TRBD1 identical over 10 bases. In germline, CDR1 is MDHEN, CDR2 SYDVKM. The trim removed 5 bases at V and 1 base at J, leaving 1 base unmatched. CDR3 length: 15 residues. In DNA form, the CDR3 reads TGTGCCAGCAGTGACAGGGGGCGGAACACCGGGGAGCTGTTTTTT. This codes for CASSDRGRNTGELFF. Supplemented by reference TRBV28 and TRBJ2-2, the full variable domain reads DVKVTQSSRYLVKRTGEKVFLECVQDMDHENMFWYRQDPGLGLRLIYFSYDVKMKEKGDIPEGYSVSREKKERFSLILESASTNQTSMYLCASSDRGRNTGELFFGEGSRLTVL.

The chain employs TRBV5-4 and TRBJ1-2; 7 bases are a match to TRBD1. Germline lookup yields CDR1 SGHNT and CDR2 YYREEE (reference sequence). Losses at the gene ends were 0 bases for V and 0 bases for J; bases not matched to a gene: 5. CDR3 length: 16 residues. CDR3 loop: CASSLDGDRPNYGYTF. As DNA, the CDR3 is TGTGCCAGCAGCTTGGATGGGGACAGACCTAACTATGGCTACACCTTC.

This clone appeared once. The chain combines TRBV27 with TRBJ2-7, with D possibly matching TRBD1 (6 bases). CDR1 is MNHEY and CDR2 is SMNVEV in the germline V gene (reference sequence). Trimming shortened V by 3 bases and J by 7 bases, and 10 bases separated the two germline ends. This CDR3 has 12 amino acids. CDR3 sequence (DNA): TGTGCCAGCAGTTTTACAGGGCTTGAGCAGTACTTC. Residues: CASSFTGLEQYF.

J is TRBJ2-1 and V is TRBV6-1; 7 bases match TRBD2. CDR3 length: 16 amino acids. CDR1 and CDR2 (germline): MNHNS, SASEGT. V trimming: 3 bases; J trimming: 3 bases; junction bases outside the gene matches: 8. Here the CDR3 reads CASSDPPGLLYNEQFF. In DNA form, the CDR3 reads TGTGCCAGCAGTGACCCTCCGGGACTACTCTACAATGAGCAGTTCTTC.

The DNA for the CDR3 is TGCGCCAGCAGCTTGAAAGGGCAGGGCTACGAGCAGTACTTC. This encodes CASSLKGQGYEQYF. The chain carries TRBV5-1 and TRBJ2-7; TRBD1 is a possible D gene (5 bases). The CDR3 spans 14 residues. Trimming cost V 1 base and J 3 bases, with 11 bases left between them. CDR1 and CDR2 (germline): SGHRS, YFSETQ.

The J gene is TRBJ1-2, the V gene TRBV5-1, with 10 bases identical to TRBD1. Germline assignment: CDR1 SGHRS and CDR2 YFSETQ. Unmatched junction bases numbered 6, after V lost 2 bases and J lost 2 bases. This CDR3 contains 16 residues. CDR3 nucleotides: TGCGCCAGCAGCTTTGGGACAGGGGAAAAAAACTATGGCTACACCTTC. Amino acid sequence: CASSFGTGEKNYGYTF.

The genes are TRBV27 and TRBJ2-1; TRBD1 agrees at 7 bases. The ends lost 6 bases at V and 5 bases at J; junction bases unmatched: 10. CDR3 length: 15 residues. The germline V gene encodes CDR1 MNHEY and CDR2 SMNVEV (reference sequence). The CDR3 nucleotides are TGTGCCAGCAGAACCCTGACAGGGCTGGACAATGAGCAGTTCTTC. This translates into CASRTLTGLDNEQFF.

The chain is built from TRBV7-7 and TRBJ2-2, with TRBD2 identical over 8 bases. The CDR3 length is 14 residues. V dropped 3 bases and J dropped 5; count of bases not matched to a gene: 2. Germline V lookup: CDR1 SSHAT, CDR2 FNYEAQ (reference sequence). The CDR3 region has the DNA TGTGCCAGCAGCTTTTTAGCGGGGACCGGGGAGCTGTTTTTT. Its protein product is CASSFLAGTGELFF. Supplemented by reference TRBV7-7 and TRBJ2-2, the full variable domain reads GAGVSQSPRYKVTKRGQDVTLRCDPISSHATLYWYQQALGQGPEFLTYFNYEAQPDKSGLPSDRFSAERPEGSISTLTIQRTEQRDSAMYRCASSFLAGTGELFFGEGSRLTVL.

In nucleotides, the CDR3 is TGTGCCAGCAGCTTAGAATTGTGGGATCTCAACAATGAGCAGTTCTTC. This gives the protein CASSLELWDLNNEQFF. The V and J genes are TRBV7-9 and TRBJ2-1; D gene unclear. V lost 1 base and J lost 5, with 15 bases in between. The CDR3 runs to 16 residues. The germline V gene has CDR1 SEHNR and CDR2 FQNEAQ (reference sequence). Together with reference TRBV7-9 and TRBJ2-1, the CDR3 gives the full variable domain: DTGVSQNPRHKITKRGQNVTFRCDPISEHNRLYWYRQTLGQGPEFLTYFQNEAQLEKSRLLSDRFSAERPKGSFSTLEIQRTEQGDSAMYLCASSLELWDLNNEQFFGPGTRLTVL.